The rows below give T cell receptor beta chains drawn from one sample of a study of blood T cells in healthy people across ages. In TCRdb, the 5' RACE reads were re-called with MiXCR into one record per CDR3 protein. Found here are roughly 700,000 distinct CDR3 sequences, more than 40% of them singletons; the top ten hold roughly a third. Input material: blood. The receptor source for this set is a woman aged 55-69 years in good health. Each CDR3 is given with its conserved first and last residue. The D gene is left open where the match is weak. Rows may omit the clone size; those that give it use once, few, many or a size class.

cdr3_aa: CSSYLALAGTYNEQFF
cdr3_nt: TGCAGTTCGTATCTCGCGCTAGCGGGAACGTACAATGAGCAGTTCTTC
j_call: TRBJ2-1
d_call: TRBD2
v_call: TRBV20-1
cdr3_length: 16
clone_size: few

cdr3_aa: CASSSLAGAPETQYF
cdr3_nt: TGTGCCAGCAGTTCCTTAGCGGGAGCCCCGGAGACCCAGTACTTC
j_call: TRBJ2-5
d_call: TRBD2
v_call: TRBV28
cdr3_length: 15
clone_size: few

cdr3_aa: CASSPTHRLKTQYF
cdr3_nt: TGTGCCAGCAGCCCAACACACCGTTTGAAGACCCAGTACTTC
j_call: TRBJ2-5
d_call: .
v_call: TRBV27
cdr3_length: 14
clone_size: many

cdr3_aa: CASSLASGSFYEQYF
cdr3_nt: TGCGCCAGCAGCTTGGCGAGCGGGAGCTTTTACGAGCAGTACTTC
j_call: TRBJ2-7
d_call: TRBD2
v_call: TRBV5-1
cdr3_length: 15
clone_size: .

cdr3_aa: CATYAGLAGSSYEQYF
cdr3_nt: TGTGCCACCTACGCCGGGCTAGCGGGAAGCTCCTACGAGCAGTACTTC
j_call: TRBJ2-7
d_call: TRBD2
v_call: TRBV6-1
cdr3_length: 16
clone_size: .

cdr3_aa: CASSFGSANTEAFF
cdr3_nt: TGTGCCAGCAGCTTTGGGAGTGCGAACACTGAAGCTTTCTTT
j_call: TRBJ1-1
d_call: .
v_call: TRBV7-2
cdr3_length: 14
clone_size: many

cdr3_aa: CASSFWGLSGGPYEQYF
cdr3_nt: TGTGCCAGCAGTTTTTGGGGGCTTAGCGGGGGCCCCTACGAGCAGTACTTC
j_call: TRBJ2-7
d_call: TRBD2
v_call: TRBV27
cdr3_length: 17
clone_size: .

cdr3_aa: CASSSGLVREQFF
cdr3_nt: TGCGCCAGCAGCTCAGGACTAGTTCGCGAGCAGTTCTTC
j_call: TRBJ2-1
d_call: TRBD2
v_call: TRBV4-3
cdr3_length: 13
clone_size: few

cdr3_aa: CSVPGFVGIGNTEAFF
cdr3_nt: TGCAGCGTTCCGGGGTTCGTGGGGATCGGTAACACTGAAGCTTTCTTT
j_call: TRBJ1-1
d_call: .
v_call: TRBV29-1
cdr3_length: 16
clone_size: .

cdr3_aa: CASALIWREGRGDTQYF
cdr3_nt: TGTGCCAGCGCTCTGATCTGGCGGGAGGGCCGGGGGGATACGCAGTATTTT
j_call: TRBJ2-3
d_call: TRBD2
v_call: TRBV7-2
cdr3_length: 17
clone_size: .

cdr3_aa: CASSRIRGFGPQHF
cdr3_nt: TGCGCCAGCAGTCGAATCCGGGGGTTTGGGCCCCAGCATTTT
j_call: TRBJ1-5
d_call: .
v_call: TRBV23-1
cdr3_length: 14
clone_size: .

cdr3_aa: CASSQAPGQTYEQYF
cdr3_nt: TGCGCCAGCAGCCAAGCTCCGGGACAGACCTACGAGCAGTACTTC
j_call: TRBJ2-7
d_call: TRBD1
v_call: TRBV4-3
cdr3_length: 15
clone_size: .

cdr3_aa: CASSSGLTSYEQYF
cdr3_nt: TGCGCCAGCAGCTCCGGACTCACCTCCTACGAGCAGTACTTC
j_call: TRBJ2-7
d_call: .
v_call: TRBV5-1
cdr3_length: 14
clone_size: .

cdr3_aa: CALYRGRVTNEKLFF
cdr3_nt: TGTGCCCTCTACAGGGGGCGAGTGACTAATGAAAAACTGTTTTTT
j_call: TRBJ1-4
d_call: TRBD1
v_call: TRBV10-3
cdr3_length: 15
clone_size: .

cdr3_aa: CASSLRLVTQYF
cdr3_nt: TGTGCCAGCAGCCTTAGACTAGTGACCCAGTACTTC
j_call: TRBJ2-5
d_call: .
v_call: TRBV3-1
cdr3_length: 12
clone_size: few

cdr3_aa: CASSAPYQETQYF
cdr3_nt: TGTGCCAGCAGCGCGCCTTACCAAGAGACCCAGTACTTC
j_call: TRBJ2-5
d_call: .
v_call: TRBV7-9
cdr3_length: 13
clone_size: few

cdr3_aa: CATSVAGGAGEQFF
cdr3_nt: TGTGCCACCAGCGTAGCGGGAGGGGCTGGTGAGCAGTTCTTC
j_call: TRBJ2-1
d_call: TRBD2
v_call: TRBV15
cdr3_length: 14
clone_size: few

cdr3_aa: CASSEIPGYADTQYF
cdr3_nt: TGTGCCAGCAGTGAAATACCAGGGTACGCAGATACGCAGTATTTT
j_call: TRBJ2-3
d_call: .
v_call: TRBV2
cdr3_length: 15
clone_size: .

cdr3_aa: CASSPVRGFYEQYF
cdr3_nt: TGCGCCAGCAGCCCCGTGAGGGGGTTTTACGAGCAGTACTTC
j_call: TRBJ2-7
d_call: .
v_call: TRBV4-3
cdr3_length: 14
clone_size: few

cdr3_aa: CSARSQSGRDEQFF
cdr3_nt: TGCAGTGCTAGATCACAAAGCGGGAGGGATGAGCAGTTCTTC
j_call: TRBJ2-1
d_call: TRBD2
v_call: TRBV20-1
cdr3_length: 14
clone_size: few

cdr3_aa: CASSSNRGGEKLFF
cdr3_nt: TGTGCCAGCAGCTCCAACAGGGGCGGGGAAAAACTGTTTTTT
j_call: TRBJ1-4
d_call: TRBD1
v_call: TRBV7-2
cdr3_length: 14
clone_size: .

cdr3_aa: CASSLQTGGETQYF
cdr3_nt: TGTGCCAGCAGTTTACAGACAGGCGGGGAGACCCAGTACTTC
j_call: TRBJ2-5
d_call: .
v_call: TRBV27
cdr3_length: 14
clone_size: few

cdr3_aa: CASSFLRGRSEAFF
cdr3_nt: TGTGCCAGCAGCTTCTTGAGGGGGCGTTCTGAAGCTTTCTTT
j_call: TRBJ1-1
d_call: TRBD1
v_call: TRBV7-2
cdr3_length: 14
clone_size: .

cdr3_aa: CSARVWAENIQYF
cdr3_nt: TGCAGTGCTAGAGTTTGGGCTGAAAACATTCAGTACTTC
j_call: TRBJ2-4
d_call: .
v_call: TRBV20-1
cdr3_length: 13
clone_size: few

cdr3_aa: CASSWTWTGGRSYEQYF
cdr3_nt: TGTGCCAGCAGTTGGACCTGGACAGGGGGTCGCTCTTACGAGCAGTACTTC
j_call: TRBJ2-7
d_call: TRBD1
v_call: TRBV28
cdr3_length: 17
clone_size: few

cdr3_aa: CAISDLLAGVDNEQFF
cdr3_nt: TGTGCCATCAGTGATTTACTGGCGGGAGTTGACAATGAGCAGTTCTTC
j_call: TRBJ2-1
d_call: TRBD2
v_call: TRBV10-3
cdr3_length: 16
clone_size: .

cdr3_aa: CASSTLTQTQYF
cdr3_nt: TGTGCCAGCAGCACCCTGACCCAGACCCAGTACTTC
j_call: TRBJ2-5
d_call: .
v_call: TRBV11-1
cdr3_length: 12
clone_size: few

cdr3_aa: CSGGGTGAFF
cdr3_nt: TGCAGCGGCGGGGGTACTGGAGCTTTCTTT
j_call: TRBJ1-1
d_call: .
v_call: TRBV29-1
cdr3_length: 10
clone_size: .

cdr3_aa: CASRGTGRTGELFF
cdr3_nt: TGTGCCAGCAGGGGAACTGGCAGGACCGGGGAGCTGTTTTTT
j_call: TRBJ2-2
d_call: .
v_call: TRBV6-5
cdr3_length: 14
clone_size: .

cdr3_aa: CASTIGGETQYF
cdr3_nt: TGTGCCAGCACCATCGGTGGCGAGACCCAGTACTTC
j_call: TRBJ2-5
d_call: .
v_call: TRBV12-3/TRBV12-4
cdr3_length: 12
clone_size: few

cdr3_aa: CSARMGGPGQPQHF
cdr3_nt: TGCAGTGCTAGGATGGGGGGGCCAGGACAGCCCCAGCATTTT
j_call: TRBJ1-5
d_call: .
v_call: TRBV20-1
cdr3_length: 14
clone_size: once

cdr3_aa: CASSPPGLQFF
cdr3_nt: TGTGCCAGCTCACCACCGGGACTGCAGTTCTTC
j_call: TRBJ2-1
d_call: .
v_call: TRBV18
cdr3_length: 11
clone_size: few

cdr3_aa: CSARDLSAAPGDIQYF
cdr3_nt: TGCAGTGCTAGAGACCTCTCAGCGGCCCCCGGGGACATTCAGTACTTC
j_call: TRBJ2-4
d_call: .
v_call: TRBV20-1
cdr3_length: 16
clone_size: .